This T cell receptor beta chain was observed in a study of cytotoxic CD8 clonotypes in ibrutinib-treated CLL. For the study at large: Averaging across samples gave about 230,000 productive templates and approximately 87,000 productive rearrangements.

Trimming shortened V by 2 bases and J by 4 bases, and 7 bases separated the two germline ends. This CDR3 is built from 12 residues. Germline values: CDR1 SGHRS, CDR2 YFSETQ. TCR beta libraries used 1.5 to 2 micrograms of DNA from cryopreserved PBMCs. Repertoires were generated with immunoSEQ multiplex PCR, while TCRdb's copy carries only in-frame clones and drops some. The table shows nearly 300,000 clones, with roughly three quarters occurring only once. The specimen was PBMCs, collected at disease progression, from a patient treated with ibrutinib. V gene TRBV5-1 combines with J gene TRBJ2-7; D remains unclear. The receptor comes from a human donor with chronic lymphocytic leukemia. The CDR3 is CASSLTEYEQYF. Here the CDR3 DNA reads TGCGCCAGCAGCTTAACAGAGTACGAGCAGTACTTC.